This is a list of T cell receptor beta chains from one sample in a study of long-term antiretroviral therapy in people with HIV. Clones were sequenced by immunoSEQ multiplex PCR, and TCRdb holds only the in-frame ones, with some missing. The table includes 20,000 to 25,000 clones, roughly 80% detected once. Sample: unsorted PBMCs, taken 1.1 years before starting antiretroviral therapy. These receptors all come from a woman between 40 and 50 years old with HIV. Each CDR3 is given with its conserved first and last residue. A D gene is named only where the DNA matches it firmly. Size values are once, few and many counts, or a class for expanded clones, and some rows have none.

d_call,v_call,clone_size,j_call,cdr3_nt,cdr3_aa
NA,TRBV5-6,NA,TRBJ2-3,TGTGCCAGCAGCCCCGGCCCCAGGGGCACAGATACGCAGTATTTT,CASSPGPRGTDTQYF
NA,TRBV12-5,few,TRBJ2-7,TGTGCACCCCGCTCCGAGCAGTACTTC,CAPRSEQYF
NA,TRBV29-1,NA,TRBJ1-2,TGCAGCGTGGGGACCTTCTATGGCTACACCTTC,CSVGTFYGYTF
TRBD1,TRBV18,NA,TRBJ1-1,TGTGCCAGCTCACCCCCCTTACAGGGGAGGAACACTGAAGCTTTCTTT,CASSPPLQGRNTEAFF
NA,TRBV14,once,TRBJ2-7,TGTGCCAGCAGCCAAGATATGGGACACCTCGTGATAGGCGAGCAGTACTTC,CASSQDMGHLVIGEQYF
NA,TRBV4-1,few,TRBJ1-1,TGCGCCAGCAGCCAAGACGGGGTCGAGGAGTATGGCACTGAAGCTTTCTTT,CASSQDGVEEYGTEAFF
NA,TRBV5-4,NA,TRBJ1-2,TGTGCCAGCAGCTTGGCGCCAGGGGATGCCTATGGCTACACCTTC,CASSLAPGDAYGYTF
NA,TRBV7-2,NA,TRBJ2-1,TGTGCCAGCAGCCCGGACGCCTCCTCCTACAATGAGCAGTTCTTC,CASSPDASSYNEQFF
TRBD2,TRBV7-7,NA,TRBJ2-1,TGTGCCAGCAGCCCTGGGACTAGCGGCAATGAGCAGTTCTTC,CASSPGTSGNEQFF
NA,TRBV6-4,NA,TRBJ1-5,TGTGCCAGCAGTGTGGGGGGGAACGGTCAGCCCCAGCATTTT,CASSVGGNGQPQHF